This T cell receptor beta chain was observed in a study of blood T cell repertoires in COVID-19. Study context: The United States, Italy and Spain supplied acute and convalescent COVID-19 samples.

The protocol was immunoSEQ multiplex PCR, while the TCRdb copy is restricted to in-frame clones and leaves out a portion. The sample gives some 300,000 clones, about 90% of which show up once; roughly 2.9% is in the top ten. Participants' reported clinical history set cohort assignment. The sample comprised PBMCs or T cells enriched from blood (not recorded which). The TCR was taken from a woman aged 50 to 60 who had been exposed to COVID-19.

CDR3 DNA: TGTGCCAGCACCAAGACAGGGGGCCCCGAGCAGTACTTC. Its translation: CASTKTGGPEQYF. V is TRBV27 and J is TRBJ2-7; 10 bases are shared with TRBD1. The CDR3 is 13 amino acids. The V segment lost 7 bases and the J segment 6 bases; nucleotides outside the gene matches: 6. CDR1 and CDR2 from the germline V gene are MNHEY and SMNVEV (reference sequence).